The 19 T cell receptor beta chains below all came from one sample that was sequenced in a study of blood T cell repertoires in COVID-19 (dated by TCRdb to the early 2020s). Libraries were made using the immunoSEQ multiplex PCR assay. This is the immuneACCESS table as TCRdb keeps it, with only in-frame sequences that have V and J called. A part of the clones is gone; compared with another copy, unresolved V genes explain less than half, and the rest is unexplained. Within this sample are about 220,000 clones, with about four fifths of them counted one time only. 4.8% of the sample goes to the ten largest clones. The sequenced material came from PBMCs or T cells enriched from blood (not recorded which). These receptors all come from a woman aged 45-60 years who had been exposed to COVID-19.

The chain employs TRBV7-2 and TRBJ2-1, with D tentatively TRBD2 (5 bases). This CDR3 has 18 amino acids. CDR1 is SGHTA and CDR2 is FQGNSA in the germline V gene. Deletions cut 5 bases from V and 0 bases from J, with 20 bases between. In DNA, the CDR3 is TGTGCCAGCAGCGAGACCTCTCGACTAACAAGCTCCTACAATGAGCAGTTCTTC. Translated, it gives CASSETSRLTSSYNEQFF.

This clone came up many times. V is TRBV2 and J is TRBJ1-1; possibly TRBD1 for D (5 bases). The CDR3 has 17 residues. V was shortened by 0 bases and J by 0 bases, with 14 bases between the two germline ends. Per germline, CDR1 SNHLY and CDR2 FYNNEI. As DNA, the CDR3 is TGTGCCAGCAGTGAAGCCGACAGCCCTGAATTGAACACTGAAGCTTTCTTT. This gives the protein CASSEADSPELNTEAFF.

This rearrangement joins TRBV7-3 to TRBJ1-4; D gene uncertain. Trimming stripped 6 bases from V and 0 bases from J, with 11 bases between. Germline V gene data show CDR1 as SGHTA and CDR2 as FQGTGA. This CDR3 region has 15 residues. DNA for the CDR3: TGTGCCAGCAGTTTAGTCGGTGCAACTAATGAAAAACTGTTTTTT. Amino acids: CASSLVGATNEKLFF. Filled out from reference TRBV7-3 and TRBJ1-4, the complete variable domain reads GAGVSQTPSNKVTEKGKYVELRCDPISGHTALYWYRQSLGQGPEFLIYFQGTGAADDSGLPNDRFFAVRPEGSVSTLKIQRTERGDSAVYLCASSLVGATNEKLFFGSGTQLSVL.

The V gene is TRBV5-4, the J gene TRBJ2-1; maybe TRBD1 (5 bases). The CDR3 length is 15 residues. Trimming took 4 bases from V and 4 from J, leaving 15 bases between them. Germline lookup yields CDR1 SGHNT and CDR2 YYREEE (reference sequence). The CDR3 DNA sequence: TGTGCCAGCAGCCTTCAGGGAAGGGATTACAATGAGCAGTTCTTC. Protein product: CASSLQGRDYNEQFF.

The V call is TRBV4-3, the J call TRBJ2-1; a weak D match, TRBD2 (6 bases). V lost 1 base, J lost 7 bases, and 17 bases lay in between. CDR1 and CDR2 (germline): LGHNA, YSLEER. The CDR3 is made up of 16 amino acids. The CDR3 DNA is TGCGCCAGCAGCCAAGTATACAACGGGGGTCATAATGAGCAGTTCTTC. Translated, it gives CASSQVYNGGHNEQFF.

The rearrangement uses TRBV6-2 or TRBV6-3 and TRBJ2-7, with 8 positions matching TRBD1. J was trimmed by 5 bases and V by 2 bases; bases with no gene match: 5. The CDR3 consists of 14 residues. Germline CDR1 reads MNHEY; CDR2 reads SVGEGT. CDR3 amino acids: CASSYGQGADEQYF. The CDR3 DNA follows: TGTGCCAGCAGTTACGGACAGGGAGCGGACGAGCAGTACTTC.

This chain links TRBV11-3 with TRBJ2-1; D perhaps matches TRBD2 (7 bases). The V end was cut by 4 bases, the J end by 9 bases, with 28 bases between. The CDR3 length is 18 residues. Germline V gene sequence: CDR1 SGHNT, CDR2 YENEEA. CDR3 DNA: TGTGCCAGCAGCTCCTCCAAGGGGGGGGCGCGGTACCACGGTGAGCAGTTCTTC. Encoded protein: CASSSSKGGARYHGEQFF.

This chain connects TRBV7-2 to TRBJ2-7; 9 bases match TRBD1. The CDR3 covers 14 residues. Germline CDR1 is SGHTA and CDR2 is FQGNSA. V lost 7 bases, J lost 1 base, and 5 bases stayed unmatched. This CDR3 reads CASIPGTGSYEQYF. The CDR3 DNA is TGTGCCAGCATTCCCGGGACAGGGTCCTACGAGCAGTACTTC.

V and J are TRBV12-3 or TRBV12-4 and TRBJ1-2; TRBD1 matches at 7 bases. The CDR3 contains 13 residues. V was clipped by 3 bases and J by 8 bases; unmatched bases: 6. Here the CDR3 reads CASSFETGKGYTF. The CDR3 DNA reads as TGTGCCAGCAGTTTTGAGACAGGGAAGGGCTACACCTTC.

This clone was counted many times. V gene TRBV7-2 combines with J gene TRBJ1-5; no reliable D call. V dropped 3 bases and J dropped 3 bases, with 12 bases sitting between them. The CDR3 spans 15 residues. Per germline, CDR1 SGHTA and CDR2 FQGNSA. The CDR3 region has the DNA TGTGCCAGCAGCTTGACGGCTCAGGCCAATCAGCCCCAGCATTTT. Encoded protein: CASSLTAQANQPQHF.

This chain uses TRBV5-5 with TRBJ1-1, with 7 positions matching TRBD1. V lost 5 bases to trimming and J lost 8 bases; unmatched junction nucleotides: 3. Germline-derived CDR1 and CDR2 are SGHKS and YYEKEE (reference sequence). There are 11 residues in the CDR3. The DNA of the CDR3 is TGTGCCAGCAGTCTGGACAGGGAAGCTTTCTTT. Residues: CASSLDREAFF.

The chain uses TRBV9 and TRBJ2-5, with 7 bases identical to TRBD2. The trim removed 4 bases at V and 4 bases at J, leaving 7 bases unmatched. The V gene's germline CDR1 is SGDLS and CDR2 YYNGEE. The CDR3 totals 14 residues. This CDR3 is CASSMAGRGETQYF. The DNA of the CDR3 is TGTGCCAGCAGCATGGCGGGGAGGGGAGAGACCCAGTACTTC.

The chain combines TRBV3-1 (or the pseudogene TRBV3-2) with TRBJ2-1, with D hard to call. This CDR3 has 14 amino acids. From germline, CDR1 is LGHDT and CDR2 YNNKEL (reference sequence). Trimming took off 3 bases at V and 0 bases at J, with 6 bases between the two ends. The CDR3 coding sequence is TGTGCCAGCAGCCATCACAGCTCCTACAATGAGCAGTTCTTC. Its translation: CASSHHSSYNEQFF.

The rearrangement joins TRBV7-9 to TRBJ2-1; 9 positions match TRBD2. The trim removed 0 bases at V and 12 bases at J, leaving 3 bases unmatched. Germline V CDR1 and CDR2: SEHNR, FQNEAQ (reference sequence). The CDR3 loop spans 13 amino acids. The CDR3: CASSLAAAGGQFF. DNA of the CDR3: TGTGCCAGCAGCTTAGCGGCAGCGGGGGGGCAGTTCTTC.

The rearrangement uses TRBV6-5 and TRBJ1-2, with D possibly being TRBD1 (6 bases). The CDR3 sequence is 16 residues long. CDR1 is MNHEY and CDR2 is SVGAGI in the germline V gene. V gave up 4 bases and J gave up 4 bases, with 19 bases separating them. The CDR3 spells CASSSGLQGITYGYTF. CDR3 nucleotides: TGTGCCAGCAGTTCCGGCCTACAGGGTATCACCTATGGCTACACCTTC.

The chain has TRBV3-1 (or the pseudogene TRBV3-2) and TRBJ1-1; D unclear. V lost 5 bases, J lost 1 base, and 8 bases lay in between. This CDR3 spans 13 amino acids. The germline CDR1 and CDR2 sequences are LGHDT and YNNKEL (reference sequence). For the CDR3, the DNA is TGTGCCAGCAGCGAGGAACAGAACACTGAAGCTTTCTTT. Its protein product is CASSEEQNTEAFF.

This clone was observed a few times. V gene TRBV5-4 combines with J gene TRBJ1-6; the D gene is possibly TRBD1 (5 bases). The germline V gene encodes CDR1 SGHNT and CDR2 YYREEE (reference sequence). This CDR3 is 14 amino acids long. Trimming stripped 0 bases from V and 6 bases from J, with 7 bases between. The CDR3 here is CASSLGQINSPLHF. CDR3 DNA sequence: TGTGCCAGCAGCTTGGGACAGATTAATTCACCCCTCCACTTT.

The rearrangement uses TRBV4-3 and TRBJ2-5; 10 bases fit TRBD1. With 4 bases clipped from V and 4 bases from J, the junction kept 6 bases outside the gene matches. Germline CDR1 reads LGHNA; CDR2 reads YSLEER. The CDR3 has 15 residues. CDR3 amino acids: CASSLGQGRGETQYF. Here the CDR3 DNA reads TGCGCCAGCAGCCTGGGACAGGGGCGAGGAGAGACCCAGTACTTC.

The table lists this clone with a few counts. The chain uses TRBV6-5 and TRBJ1-3; D call uncertain. The CDR3 runs to 11 residues. The germline gives CDR1 MNHEY, CDR2 SVGAGI. V dropped 7 bases and J dropped 7 bases, with 8 bases sitting between them. The CDR3 DNA is TGTGCCAGCACCCCCGGGAACACCATATATTTT. Amino acid sequence: CASTPGNTIYF.